This is a list of T cell receptor beta chains from one sample in a study of cytomegalovirus exposure and HLA in healthy donors. TCRdb keeps only in-frame clones here, not all; method: immunoSEQ multiplex PCR. The sample carries about 120,000 clones, roughly 9% recorded once. The material sequenced was PBMCs. The receptors come from a man aged 25 to 40 in good health and CMV-seronegative. The CDR3 runs from the conserved cysteine through the conserved F or W. Fields, in order: V gene, clone size, J gene, CDR3 length, D gene, CDR3 protein, CDR3 DNA. D genes are given only for firm matches. Not every row has a clone size; where given, it reads once, few, many or a size class.

>TRBV30|few|TRBJ2-6|15|.
CAWSVGGYGANVLTF
TGTGCCTGGAGTGTAGGGGGATATGGGGCCAACGTCCTGACTTTC
>TRBV6-5|few|TRBJ2-1|15|TRBD1
CASSRDRVGYNEQFF
TGTGCCAGCAGCCGAGACAGGGTTGGGTACAATGAGCAGTTCTTC
>TRBV2|.|TRBJ2-2|16|TRBD2
CASSELGLAGAGELFF
TGTGCCAGCAGTGAACTTGGACTAGCGGGAGCCGGGGAGCTGTTTTTT
>TRBV6-1|.|TRBJ2-1|15|.
CASSPQGLSYNEQFF
TGTGCCAGCAGTCCACAAGGACTGTCCTACAATGAGCAGTTCTTC
>TRBV25-1|.|TRBJ2-2|15|TRBD1
CASTNQGAKTGELFF
TGTGCCAGCACCAACCAGGGGGCGAAAACCGGGGAGCTGTTTTTT
>TRBV18|.|TRBJ1-4|14|.
CASSPPAGREKLFF
TGTGCCAGCTCACCACCCGCAGGGCGGGAAAAACTGTTTTTT
>TRBV6-6|few|TRBJ1-1|16|.
CASSYSGQGGWTEAFF
TGTGCCAGCAGTTACTCGGGGCAGGGAGGCTGGACTGAAGCTTTCTTT
>TRBV5-8|.|TRBJ1-2|15|.
CASSSGLTLANGYTF
TGTGCCAGCAGCTCGGGACTGACATTAGCAAATGGCTACACCTTC
>TRBV29-1|.|TRBJ2-1|13|.
CSVGRQPLNEQFF
TGCAGCGTTGGGAGACAGCCTTTGAATGAGCAGTTCTTC
>TRBV6-1|.|TRBJ2-2|16|.
CASSEARTMNTGELFF
TGTGCCAGCAGTGAAGCAAGGACAATGAACACCGGGGAGCTGTTTTTT
>TRBV19|few|TRBJ1-1|12|.
CASSIGQGEAFF
TGTGCCAGTAGTATTGGCCAGGGTGAAGCTTTCTTT
>TRBV7-9|.|TRBJ2-5|15|TRBD2
CASSRAGGDQETQYF
TGTGCCAGCAGTAGAGCGGGGGGGGACCAAGAGACCCAGTACTTC
>TRBV6-1|.|TRBJ1-2|14|TRBD1
CASSAAQGADGYTF
TGTGCCAGCAGTGCAGCACAGGGGGCCGATGGCTACACCTTC
>TRBV6-1|few|TRBJ1-4|13|.
CASSNLPQEKLFF
TGTGCCAGCAGTAACCTCCCCCAGGAAAAACTGTTTTTT
>TRBV23-1|few|TRBJ2-5|15|.
CASSQFGSGNETQYF
TGCGCCAGCAGTCAATTTGGTTCAGGGAACGAGACCCAGTACTTC
>TRBV7-9|few|TRBJ1-5|14|.
CASSLADSNQPQHF
TGTGCCAGCAGCTTAGCGGACTCGAATCAGCCCCAGCATTTT
>TRBV19|.|TRBJ1-5|15|.
CASSRYRAGNQPQHF
TGTGCCAGTAGTAGGTACAGGGCTGGCAATCAGCCCCAGCATTTT
>TRBV7-2|few|TRBJ1-2|13|TRBD1
CASSLGQGDGYTF
TGTGCCAGCAGCTTGGGACAGGGGGATGGCTACACCTTC
>TRBV7-9|few|TRBJ2-3|12|.
CASSLIAIAQYF
TGTGCCAGCAGCTTAATCGCGATTGCGCAGTATTTT
>TRBV29-1|.|TRBJ1-1|13|TRBD1
CSVDQDRRAGAFF
TGCAGCGTTGACCAGGACAGGAGAGCAGGGGCTTTCTTT
>TRBV5-1|few|TRBJ2-3|14|.
CASSRTLPTDTQYF
TGCGCCAGCAGCCGGACATTGCCCACAGATACGCAGTATTTT
>TRBV29-1|few|TRBJ1-2|13|.
CSVLQGRNYGYTF
TGCAGCGTCCTCCAGGGGCGGAACTATGGCTACACCTTC
>TRBV10-3|few|TRBJ1-5|13|.
CAIKAGFDQPQHF
TGTGCCATCAAGGCGGGCTTCGATCAGCCCCAGCATTTT
>TRBV7-8|.|TRBJ1-1|15|.
CASSPRSARNTEAFF
TGTGCCAGCAGCCCCAGGTCGGCCAGGAACACTGAAGCTTTCTTT
>TRBV11-2|few|TRBJ2-7|16|TRBD1
CASIKGGTGQGKEQYF
TGTGCCAGCATCAAAGGGGGTACAGGACAGGGGAAGGAGCAGTACTTC
>TRBV7-3|.|TRBJ2-7|15|.
CASSSSLVTPDEQYF
TGTGCCAGCAGCTCGTCGCTAGTAACTCCCGACGAGCAGTACTTC
>TRBV7-4|few|TRBJ1-1|16|.
CASSLERSGVTTEAFF
TGTGCCAGCAGCTTAGAGAGGTCAGGGGTAACCACTGAAGCTTTCTTT
>TRBV29-1|.|TRBJ2-5|12|TRBD2
CSVEGGDEAQYF
TGCAGCGTTGAGGGGGGGGACGAGGCCCAGTACTTC
>TRBV5-6|few|TRBJ2-7|14|.
CASSLMNTHYEQYF
TGTGCCAGCAGCTTGATGAACACACACTACGAGCAGTACTTC
>TRBV13|.|TRBJ1-4|16|TRBD1
CASSSPQGGSNEKLFF
TGTGCCAGCAGCTCCCCCCAGGGGGGATCTAATGAAAAACTGTTTTTT
>TRBV29-1|few|TRBJ2-1|16|TRBD2
CSALGLAIKSYNEQFF
TGCAGCGCATTGGGACTAGCGATTAAGTCCTACAATGAGCAGTTCTTC
>TRBV12-5|.|TRBJ1-3|17|TRBD1
CASGFFARDRSGNTIYF
TGTGCTAGTGGTTTTTTCGCACGGGACAGATCTGGAAACACCATATATTTT
>TRBV4-1|few|TRBJ1-4|16|.
CASSKEGEGYNEKLFF
TGCGCCAGCAGCAAAGAAGGAGAGGGATATAATGAAAAACTGTTTTTT
>TRBV5-4|few|TRBJ2-7|13|TRBD1
CASSMTGGDEQYF
TGTGCCAGCAGCATGACAGGGGGGGACGAGCAGTACTTC
>TRBV7-9|.|TRBJ1-5|16|TRBD1
CASSAEGQGSNQPQHF
TGTGCCAGCAGCGCGGAAGGACAGGGGAGCAATCAGCCCCAGCATTTT
>TRBV7-9|few|TRBJ1-2|15|.
CASSPREPINYGYTF
TGTGCCAGCAGCCCCCGGGAGCCGATCAACTATGGCTACACCTTC
>TRBV4-3|few|TRBJ2-7|15|.
CASSQDRTSSYEQYF
TGCGCCAGCAGCCAAGATCGCACATCCTCCTACGAGCAGTACTTC
>TRBV5-1|few|TRBJ2-7|14|TRBD1
CASSTGQGAREQYF
TGCGCCAGCAGCACGGGACAGGGGGCGCGGGAGCAGTACTTC
>TRBV29-1|.|TRBJ2-1|16|TRBD2
CSVEGGETSGDNEQFF
TGCAGCGTCGAAGGGGGTGAGACTAGCGGGGACAATGAGCAGTTCTTC
>TRBV7-2|few|TRBJ2-5|15|TRBD2
CASRPPGRVQETQYF
TGTGCCAGCAGGCCCCCCGGGAGGGTACAAGAGACCCAGTACTTC
>TRBV10-1|few|TRBJ2-1|15|TRBD1
CASSSTGQGINEQFF
TGCGCCAGCAGTTCAACGGGACAGGGGATCAATGAGCAGTTCTTC
>TRBV10-3|few|TRBJ1-1|17|TRBD1
CAISESIAGGRNTEAFF
TGTGCCATCAGTGAGTCGATAGCAGGGGGCAGGAACACTGAAGCTTTCTTT
>TRBV6-6|few|TRBJ1-5|14|.
CASSSGTTNQPQHF
TGTGCCAGCAGTTCCGGGACAACTAATCAGCCCCAGCATTTT
>TRBV28|few|TRBJ2-5|15|TRBD2
CASPAGREGGETQYF
TGTGCCAGCCCCGCAGGGCGGGAGGGGGGGGAGACCCAGTACTTC
>TRBV5-1|.|TRBJ1-1|14|.
CASSLGTDSTEAFF
TGCGCCAGCAGCTTGGGGACCGACAGCACTGAAGCTTTCTTT
>TRBV11-2|.|TRBJ1-4|19|TRBD1
CASSLVPGQARGTNEKLFF
TGTGCCAGCAGCTTAGTACCGGGACAGGCTCGTGGAACTAATGAAAAACTGTTTTTT
>TRBV6-1|.|TRBJ2-7|15|.
CASSEPGQVFGEQYF
TGTGCCAGCAGTGAACCGGGACAAGTATTCGGGGAGCAGTACTTC
>TRBV5-1|few|TRBJ2-7|12|TRBD1
CASSSDRDEQYF
TGCGCCAGCAGCTCGGACAGGGACGAGCAGTACTTC
>TRBV5-1|.|TRBJ2-5|13|.
CASSLPPVETQYF
TGCGCCAGCAGCTTGCCTCCGGTTGAGACCCAGTACTTC
>TRBV6-1|few|TRBJ1-2|15|.
CASRAWPGEDYGYTF
TGTGCCAGCAGGGCGTGGCCGGGGGAGGATTATGGCTACACCTTC